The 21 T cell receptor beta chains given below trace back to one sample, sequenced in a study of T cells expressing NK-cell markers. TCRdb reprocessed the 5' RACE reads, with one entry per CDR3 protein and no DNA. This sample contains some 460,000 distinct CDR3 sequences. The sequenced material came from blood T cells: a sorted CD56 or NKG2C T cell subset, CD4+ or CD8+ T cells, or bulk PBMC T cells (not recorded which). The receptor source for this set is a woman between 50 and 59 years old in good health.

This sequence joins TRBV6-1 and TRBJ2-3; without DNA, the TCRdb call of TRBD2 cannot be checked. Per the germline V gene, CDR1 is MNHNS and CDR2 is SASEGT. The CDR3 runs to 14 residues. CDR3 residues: CASKREGMTDTQYF.

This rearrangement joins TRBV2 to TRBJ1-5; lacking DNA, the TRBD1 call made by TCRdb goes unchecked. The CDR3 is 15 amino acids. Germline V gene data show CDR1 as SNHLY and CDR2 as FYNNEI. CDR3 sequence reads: CASSPDTFSNQPQHF.

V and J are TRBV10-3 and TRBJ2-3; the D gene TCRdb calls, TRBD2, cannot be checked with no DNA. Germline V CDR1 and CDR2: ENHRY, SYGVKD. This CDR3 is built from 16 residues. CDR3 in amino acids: CAIRGLAGGFGDTQYF.

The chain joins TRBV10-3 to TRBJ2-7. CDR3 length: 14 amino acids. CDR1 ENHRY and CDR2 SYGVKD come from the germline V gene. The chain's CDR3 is CAISDAISSYEQYF.

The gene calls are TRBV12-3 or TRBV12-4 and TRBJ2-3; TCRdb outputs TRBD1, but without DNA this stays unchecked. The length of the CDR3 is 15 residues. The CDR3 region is CASSLRQAITDTLYF.

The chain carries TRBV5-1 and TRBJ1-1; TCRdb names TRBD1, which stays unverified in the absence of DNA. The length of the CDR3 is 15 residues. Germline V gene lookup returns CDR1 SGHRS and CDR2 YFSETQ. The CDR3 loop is CASSLGQGLFTEAFF.

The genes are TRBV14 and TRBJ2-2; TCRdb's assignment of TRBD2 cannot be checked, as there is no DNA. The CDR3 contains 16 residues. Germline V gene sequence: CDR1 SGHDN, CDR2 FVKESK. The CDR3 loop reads CASSQIRGLADGELFF. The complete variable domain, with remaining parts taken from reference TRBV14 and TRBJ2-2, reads EAGVTQFPSHSVIEKGQTVTLRCDPISGHDNLYWYRRVMGKEIKFLLHFVKESKQDESGMPNNRFLAERTGGTYSTLKVQPAELEDSGVYFCASSQIRGLADGELFFGEGSRLTVL.

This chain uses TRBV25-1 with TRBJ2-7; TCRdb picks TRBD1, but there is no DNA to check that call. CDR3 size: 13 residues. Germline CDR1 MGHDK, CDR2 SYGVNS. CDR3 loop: CASGRQGVDEQYF.

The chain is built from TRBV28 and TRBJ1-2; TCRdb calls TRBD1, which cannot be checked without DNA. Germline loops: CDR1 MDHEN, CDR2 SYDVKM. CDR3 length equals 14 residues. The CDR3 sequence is CASSLPGTGYGYTF.

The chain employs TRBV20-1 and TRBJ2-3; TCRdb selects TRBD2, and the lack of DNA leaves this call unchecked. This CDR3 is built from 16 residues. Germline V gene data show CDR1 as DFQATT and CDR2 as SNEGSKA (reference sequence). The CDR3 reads CRARAPSGESTDTQYF.

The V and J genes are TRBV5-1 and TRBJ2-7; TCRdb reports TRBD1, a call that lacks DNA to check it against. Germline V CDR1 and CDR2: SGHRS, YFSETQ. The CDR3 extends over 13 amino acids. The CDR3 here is CASSALRQNEQYF.

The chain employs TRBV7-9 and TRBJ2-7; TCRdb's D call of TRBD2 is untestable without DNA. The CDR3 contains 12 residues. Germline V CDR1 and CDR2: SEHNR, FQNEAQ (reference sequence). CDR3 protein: CASSTTSYEQYF.

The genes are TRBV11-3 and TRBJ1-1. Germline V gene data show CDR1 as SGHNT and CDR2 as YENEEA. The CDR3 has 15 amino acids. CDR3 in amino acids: CASSLAPGGNTEAFF.

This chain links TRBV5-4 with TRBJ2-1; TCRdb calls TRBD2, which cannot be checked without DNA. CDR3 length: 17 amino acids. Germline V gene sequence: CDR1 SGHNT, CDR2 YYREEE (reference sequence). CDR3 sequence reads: CASSLGAGTSGTYEQFF.

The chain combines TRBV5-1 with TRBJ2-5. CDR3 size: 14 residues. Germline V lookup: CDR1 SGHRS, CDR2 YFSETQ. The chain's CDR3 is CASSLDYDGETQYF.

The chain's CDR3 is CASSRAWGDIQYF. This chain joins TRBV7-2 and TRBJ2-4; lacking DNA, the TRBD1 call made by TCRdb goes unchecked. Germline V lookup: CDR1 SGHTA, CDR2 FQGNSA. The CDR3 contains 13 residues.

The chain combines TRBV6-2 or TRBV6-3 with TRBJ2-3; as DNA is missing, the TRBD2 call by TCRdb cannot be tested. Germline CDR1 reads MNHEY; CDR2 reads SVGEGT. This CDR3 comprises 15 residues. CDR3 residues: CASSRDLSSTDTQYF.

CDR3 sequence reads: CASSLSQNFDTDTQYF. The chain is built from TRBV11-3 and TRBJ2-3. Germline V gives CDR1 SGHNT, CDR2 YENEEA. The CDR3 is 16 amino acids. The full variable domain, rest sourced from reference TRBV11-3 and TRBJ2-3, is EAGVVQSPRYKIIEKKQPVAFWCNPISGHNTLYWYLQNLGQGPELLIRYENEEAVDDSQLPKDRFSAERLKGVDSTLKIQPAELGDSAVYLCASSLSQNFDTDTQYFGPGTRLTVL.

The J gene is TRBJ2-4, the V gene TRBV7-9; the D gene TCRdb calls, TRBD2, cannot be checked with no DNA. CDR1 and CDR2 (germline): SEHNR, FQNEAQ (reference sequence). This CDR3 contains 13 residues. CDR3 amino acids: CASSQQGLNIQYF.

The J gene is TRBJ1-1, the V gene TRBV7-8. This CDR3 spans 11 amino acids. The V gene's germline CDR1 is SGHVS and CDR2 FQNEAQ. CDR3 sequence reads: CASSLVAEAFF.

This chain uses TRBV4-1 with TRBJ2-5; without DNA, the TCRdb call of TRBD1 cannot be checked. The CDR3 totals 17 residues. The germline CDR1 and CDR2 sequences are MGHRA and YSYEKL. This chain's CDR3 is CASSQDPHGTGKETQYF.